These 6 T cell receptor beta chains were all obtained from the same sample, sequenced in a study of CD8+CD57+ T cells in acquired aplastic anemia. Both TCR beta VDJ combination and CDR3 sequence profiling were carried out. Genomic DNA was the template for this profiling. TCRdb reanalysed the reads using MiXCR and keeps one entry per CDR3 protein. This table holds under 200,000 distinct CDR3 sequences, roughly 48% found once. Patients selected for sequencing had displayed CD8+CD57+ cell expansion by flow cytometry. Sequencing was performed on sorted CD4+, CD8+, or CD8+CD57+ T cells (not recorded which) from PBMCs. These receptors all stem from a human donor with aplastic anemia.

On this clonotype itself: It is likely a read error, because the conserved phenylalanine at the end of the CDR3 is missing. This chain connects TRBV15 to TRBJ2-7, with D possibly called TRBD1 or TRBD2 (5 bases each). The germline CDR1 and CDR2 sequences are LNHNV and YYDKDF (reference sequence). The CDR3 is made up of 17 amino acids. V shed 2 bases and J shed 2 bases, with 19 bases lying between them. Written as DNA, the CDR3 is TGTGCCACCAGCAGAAATTGGGGGACGGATGGCCCCTACGAGCAGTACCTC. Residues: CATSRNWGTDGPYEQYL.

This chain connects TRBV15 to TRBJ2-1; TRBD2 matches 10 bases. The CDR3 sequence is 13 residues long. J was trimmed by 13 bases and V by 3 bases; bases with no gene match: 6. Germline CDR1 LNHNV, CDR2 YYDKDF (reference sequence). The CDR3 reads CATSSSGGAVQFF. The CDR3 DNA reads as TGTGCCACCAGCAGCAGCGGGGGGGCCGTTCAGTTCTTC.

V is TRBV7-9 and J is TRBJ2-7; D call uncertain. The CDR3 covers 13 residues. Germline V CDR1 and CDR2: SEHNR, FQNEAQ (reference sequence). The V gene lost 5 bases and the J gene lost 0 bases, with 8 bases spanning the gap. Written as DNA, the CDR3 is TGTGCCAGCAGCAAGAGAGACTCCTACGAGCAGTACTTC. Translating gives CASSKRDSYEQYF.

The chain has TRBV4-3 and TRBJ2-1, with 12 bases aligning to TRBD2. The germline CDR1 and CDR2 sequences are LGHNA and YSLEER. The CDR3 totals 15 residues. The V segment lost 1 base and the J segment 8 bases; nucleotides outside the gene matches: 3. CDR3 residues: CASSQGTSGEDEQFF. CDR3 nucleotide sequence: TGCGCCAGCAGCCAAGGGACTAGCGGGGAGGATGAGCAGTTCTTC.

This clonotype was seen at least ten times. The rearrangement joins TRBV20-1 to TRBJ2-1; 11 positions agree with TRBD1. V shed 5 bases and J 8 bases; nucleotides not matched to a gene: 11. This CDR3 has 15 amino acids. The germline V gene encodes CDR1 DFQATT and CDR2 SNEGSKA (reference sequence). Here the CDR3 DNA reads TGCAGTGCTCCCTCCGGGACAGGGGGTTTCGATGAGCAGTTCTTC. This codes for CSAPSGTGGFDEQFF.

This clonotype occurred once. The V call is TRBV2, the J call TRBJ2-4; D not resolved. Near its end, the DNA agrees better with TRBJ2-7, so the J call may be wrong. Germline-derived CDR1 and CDR2 are SNHLY and FYNNEI. The CDR3 is 12 amino acids. Here the CDR3 reads CASSEGTDEQYF. In nucleotides, the CDR3 is TGTGCCAGCAGTGAAGGTACGGACGAGCAGTACTTC.